The 28 T cell receptor beta chains below all came from one sample that was sequenced in a study of STAT5B mutations in CD4+ large granular lymphocyte leukemia. The protocol was immunoSEQ multiplex PCR, while the TCRdb copy is restricted to in-frame clones and leaves out a portion. The table lists fewer than 45,000 clones, roughly four fifths of them singletons. Sequencing was carried out using CD4+ T cells from blood buffy coats. These receptors all stem from a human donor in good health.

V usage is TRBV7-6 and J usage is TRBJ1-3; tentative D call: TRBD1 (5 bases). Germline loops: CDR1 SGHVS, CDR2 FNYEAQ. Trimming pared 4 bases from V and 0 bases from J, leaving 13 bases between. This CDR3 contains 16 residues. The CDR3 DNA reads as TGTGCCAGCAGCTCCGGGACGTACCCCTCTGGAAACACCATATATTTT. Residues: CASSSGTYPSGNTIYF.

The chain couples TRBV18 to TRBJ2-7; D unresolved. Germline loops: CDR1 KGHSH, CDR2 LQKENI. V lost 3 bases to trimming and J lost 2 bases, with 11 bases between them. This CDR3 region has 14 residues. The CDR3: CASSPEHSPYEQYF. The CDR3 nucleotides are TGTGCCAGCTCACCCGAACACAGCCCCTACGAGCAGTACTTC.

The rearrangement uses TRBV28 and TRBJ2-3; 9 nucleotides agree with TRBD2. From germline, CDR1 is MDHEN and CDR2 SYDVKM. The CDR3 runs 14 residues. V lost 2 bases to trimming and J lost 5 bases; unmatched junction nucleotides: 2. The CDR3 region has the DNA TGTGCCAGCAGTTTAGCGGGGGGGCGAGATACGCAGTATTTT. Translation: CASSLAGGRDTQYF. The complete variable domain, with remaining parts taken from reference TRBV28 and TRBJ2-3, reads DVKVTQSSRYLVKRTGEKVFLECVQDMDHENMFWYRQDPGLGLRLIYFSYDVKMKEKGDIPEGYSVSREKKERFSLILESASTNQTSMYLCASSLAGGRDTQYFGPGTRLTVL.

The chain has TRBV6-1 and TRBJ1-3; no clear D gene. V was cut by 4 bases and J by 2 bases, with 9 bases left in between. The CDR3 runs 14 residues. Germline CDR1 reads MNHNS; CDR2 reads SASEGT. Here the CDR3 DNA reads TGTGCCAGCAGTGCTGACAAAACTGGAAACACCATATATTTT. Protein product: CASSADKTGNTIYF.

The chain combines TRBV6-1 with TRBJ2-7, with D unclear. This CDR3 has 15 residues. The V end lost 4 bases, the J end lost 0 bases, and 13 bases lay between the germline ends. CDR1 and CDR2 (germline): MNHNS, SASEGT. CDR3 in amino acids: CASSVYFESSYEQYF. DNA for the CDR3: TGTGCCAGCAGTGTTTACTTCGAAAGCTCCTACGAGCAGTACTTC.

This clone was detected only a few times. The chain has TRBV19 and TRBJ1-1, with D unclear. The germline V gene has CDR1 LNHDA and CDR2 SQIVND (reference sequence). This CDR3 is 14 amino acids long. Between the trimmed V and J ends, which lost 8 bases and 0 bases, there was a span of 13 bases. The CDR3 reads CASFESEMNTEAFF. CDR3 sequence (DNA): TGTGCCAGTTTCGAGTCAGAAATGAACACTGAAGCTTTCTTT.

V gene TRBV27 combines with J gene TRBJ2-1; 9 bases are a match to TRBD2. The CDR3 contains 15 residues. J was trimmed by 6 bases and V by 6 bases; bases with no gene match: 9. From germline, CDR1 is MNHEY and CDR2 SMNVEV (reference sequence). The CDR3 DNA is TGTGCCAGCAGCTCGGGACTAGCTCCTTTCAATGAGCAGTTCTTC. Translation gives CASSSGLAPFNEQFF.

The chain employs TRBV9 and TRBJ2-1; D call uncertain. Germline loops: CDR1 SGDLS, CDR2 YYNGEE. The CDR3 runs 14 residues. Trimming pared 4 bases from V and 6 bases from J, leaving 14 bases between. The CDR3 region has the DNA TGTGCCAGCAGCCCAAGTCGTAGGAGCAATGAGCAGTTCTTC. This gives the protein CASSPSRRSNEQFF.

The chain links TRBV29-1 to TRBJ2-7; 9 bases are shared with TRBD2. With V trimmed by 7 bases and J by 2 bases, 9 bases remained unmatched. The CDR3 totals 14 residues. The germline V gene encodes CDR1 SQVTM and CDR2 ANQGSEA. In nucleotides, the CDR3 is TGCAGCGCTACCCCGTCTAGCGGGACCTACGAGCAGTACTTC. Protein product: CSATPSSGTYEQYF.

V and J are TRBV6-5 and TRBJ1-2; 9 bases align to TRBD1. The CDR3 runs to 14 residues. V shed 6 bases, J shed 7 bases, and the junction held 9 bases outside the gene matches. Looked up from germline, CDR1 is MNHEY and CDR2 is SVGAGI. CDR3 sequence: CASRRTGTGIGYTF. For the CDR3, the DNA is TGTGCCAGCAGACGAACCGGGACAGGGATTGGCTACACCTTC.

The J gene is TRBJ1-2, the V gene TRBV29-1; maybe TRBD1 (5 bases). The germline V gene encodes CDR1 SQVTM and CDR2 ANQGSEA. This CDR3 has 15 amino acids. The V end lost 1 base, the J end lost 7 bases, and 19 bases lay between the germline ends. In DNA form, the CDR3 reads TGCAGCGTTGAAGTGCCCCCCGGGACCTTGGGTGGCTACACCTTC. Its protein product is CSVEVPPGTLGGYTF.

The chain couples TRBV2 to TRBJ2-7, with 7 bases identical to TRBD1. The CDR3 extends over 12 amino acids. Trimming at V came to 9 bases and at J to 5 bases, leaving 7 bases not matched to a gene. CDR1 and CDR2 (germline): SNHLY, FYNNEI. The DNA of the CDR3 is TGTGCCAGATCTGGACAGGACCACGAGCAGTACTTC. Protein product: CARSGQDHEQYF.

The chain combines TRBV5-1 with TRBJ2-1; TRBD2 is a possible D gene (7 bases). The V gene's germline CDR1 is SGHRS and CDR2 YFSETQ. The CDR3 is 15 residues long. V lost 0 bases, J lost 3 bases, and 10 bases lay in between. The CDR3 loop is CASSLAGGDYNEQFF. CDR3 coding DNA: TGCGCCAGCAGCTTGGCGGGGGGCGACTACAATGAGCAGTTCTTC.

The chain couples TRBV2 to TRBJ2-5; D not certain. The CDR3 covers 11 residues. Trimming pared 7 bases from V and 0 bases from J, leaving 3 bases between. Germline values: CDR1 SNHLY, CDR2 FYNNEI. The CDR3 sequence is CASKNQETQYF. CDR3 coding DNA: TGTGCCAGCAAGAACCAAGAGACCCAGTACTTC.

In its sample, this clone was seen once. The CDR3: CASNGAGANEKLFF. The CDR3 region has the DNA TGTGCCAGCAACGGCGCGGGGGCTAATGAAAAACTGTTTTTT. The rearrangement uses TRBV7-2 and TRBJ1-4; tentative D call: TRBD1 (5 bases). The CDR3 loop spans 14 amino acids. The germline V and J ends were trimmed by 7 bases and 3 bases, with 12 bases remaining between them. The germline gives CDR1 SGHTA, CDR2 FQGNSA.

V usage is TRBV6-1 and J usage is TRBJ2-5, with D possibly matching TRBD1 (6 bases). V gave up 4 bases and J gave up 2 bases, with 8 bases separating them. Per the germline V gene, CDR1 is MNHNS and CDR2 is SASEGT. The CDR3 has 13 amino acids. CDR3 sequence reads: CASSVTGQETQYF. In nucleotides, the CDR3 is TGTGCCAGCAGTGTAACAGGGCAAGAGACCCAGTACTTC.

This chain connects TRBV7-2 to TRBJ2-2; perhaps D is TRBD1 or TRBD2 (5 bases each). Between the trimmed V and J ends, which lost 5 bases and 1 base, there was a span of 8 bases. The CDR3 has 14 amino acids. The V gene's germline CDR1 is SGHTA and CDR2 FQGNSA. The CDR3 region has the DNA TGTGCCAGCAGCCCGAGGGGGAACACCGGGGAGCTGTTTTTT. Encoded protein: CASSPRGNTGELFF.

The gene calls are TRBV21-1 and TRBJ2-5. TRBV21-1 is designated a pseudogene. The CDR3 is 16 residues long. The chain's CDR3 is CASSTIIWHGWKTQYF. DNA of the CDR3: TGTGCCAGCAGCACAATTATTTGGCACGGATGGAAGACCCAGTACTTC.

CDR3 residues: CASSPSWTRDEQYF. The CDR3 bases are TGTGCCAGCTCACCATCCTGGACACGAGACGAGCAGTACTTC. V usage is TRBV18 and J usage is TRBJ2-7; a possible D gene is TRBD1 (5 bases). This CDR3 contains 14 residues. The V end was cut by 2 bases, the J end by 5 bases, with 13 bases between. Germline values: CDR1 KGHSH, CDR2 LQKENI.

This rearrangement joins TRBV4-3 to TRBJ2-1; 7 bases map to TRBD2. This CDR3 has 16 residues. V was clipped by 3 bases and J by 4 bases; unmatched bases: 9. Per germline, CDR1 LGHNA and CDR2 YSLEER. DNA of the CDR3: TGCGCCAGCAGCCAGGACATAGCGGGCCGTTACAATGAGCAGTTCTTC. Its protein is CASSQDIAGRYNEQFF.

The chain uses TRBV4-1 and TRBJ1-5; no clear D gene. The V end was cut by 0 bases, the J end by 0 bases, with 9 bases between. Germline CDR1 is MGHRA and CDR2 is YSYEKL. This CDR3 contains 16 residues. The CDR3: CASSQEPNYSNQPQHF. Written as DNA, the CDR3 is TGCGCCAGCAGCCAAGAACCAAATTATAGCAATCAGCCCCAGCATTTT.

The CDR3 DNA reads as TGTGCCAGCAGCTTATCGGGAATTAGTGAAAAACTGTTTTTT. Translated, it gives CASSLSGISEKLFF. This chain links TRBV7-6 with TRBJ1-4; D gene unclear. V was pared by 2 bases and J by 7 bases, with 11 bases between. The CDR3 runs 14 residues. Per the germline V gene, CDR1 is SGHVS and CDR2 is FNYEAQ.

The chain employs TRBV10-3 and TRBJ2-2; 8 positions match TRBD2. The CDR3 sequence is 16 residues long. Per the germline V gene, CDR1 is ENHRY and CDR2 is SYGVKD. The V gene end was trimmed by 4 bases and the J gene end by 7 bases; junction bases not matched to a gene: 11. The CDR3 loop reads CAISATAGGGIGELFF. The CDR3 DNA sequence: TGTGCCATCAGTGCGACTGCCGGGGGGGGCATCGGGGAGCTGTTTTTT.

A few counts support this clone. The gene calls are TRBV5-8 and TRBJ2-1, with D perhaps matching TRBD2 (5 bases). Looked up from germline, CDR1 is SGHTS and CDR2 is YDEGEE. The CDR3 spans 13 residues. V lost 2 bases and J lost 12, with 15 bases in between. The CDR3 DNA is TGTGCCAGCAGCTTACTACCACTCGGGATGCAGTTCTTC. Translated: CASSLLPLGMQFF.

The chain is built from TRBV27 and TRBJ2-1, with D possibly TRBD2 on 5 matching bases. V lost 3 bases and J 10 bases, leaving 13 bases between the germline ends. Germline V gene data show CDR1 as MNHEY and CDR2 as SMNVEV (reference sequence). This CDR3 comprises 13 residues. The DNA for the CDR3 is TGTGCCAGCAGTTTCTCGGGATTCGGAGAGCAGTTCTTC. Translation: CASSFSGFGEQFF.

This clone was observed a single time. The rearrangement joins TRBV28 to TRBJ2-1; D is unclear. Trimming cost V 6 bases and J 2 bases, with 17 bases left between them. The germline V gene encodes CDR1 MDHEN and CDR2 SYDVKM. The CDR3 has 16 residues. The CDR3 protein is CASSSRSLQPYNEQFF. The DNA for the CDR3 is TGTGCCAGCAGCTCCCGGAGTCTCCAACCCTACAATGAGCAGTTCTTC.

V gene TRBV5-1 combines with J gene TRBJ2-3; 14 nucleotides match TRBD2. CDR1 SGHRS and CDR2 YFSETQ come from the germline V gene. The junction had 10 bases not matched to a gene; V was cut back by 7 bases and J by 6 bases. The CDR3 is 16 amino acids. The CDR3 DNA is TGCGCCAGCGACGGGACTAGCGGGAGTGGGTGGGATACGCAGTATTTT. This encodes CASDGTSGSGWDTQYF.

V usage is TRBV6-1 and J usage is TRBJ2-7; 8 bases match TRBD2. Germline V lookup: CDR1 MNHNS, CDR2 SASEGT. CDR3 length: 14 amino acids. V lost 6 bases and J lost 3; bases outside the gene matches: 7. The CDR3 loop reads CASSPRRGVYEQYF. The CDR3 bases are TGTGCCAGCAGCCCCCGGCGGGGGGTCTACGAGCAGTACTTC.